This passage covers 27 T cell receptor beta chains from one sample sequenced in a study of T cells in Graves' hyperthyroidism and ophthalmopathy. Researchers amplified the TCR beta CDR3 regions from RNA transcripts. The primer set for the first-round RT-PCR of the TCR CDR3 was HTBI. Each CDR3 protein gets one entry after TCRdb re-called the multiplex PCR reads with MiXCR. The sample carries more than 150,000 distinct CDR3 sequences, over 15% recorded once. The sequencing sample was made of blood. The receptors originated from a woman aged 50 to 65 with Graves' hyperthyroidism.

This clonotype was recorded at least ten times. V and J are TRBV7-9 and TRBJ2-2; no firm D call. The CDR3 has 14 amino acids. Per the germline V gene, CDR1 is SEHNR and CDR2 is FQNEAQ (reference sequence). V shed 7 bases and J shed 4 bases, with 13 bases lying between them. CDR3 DNA: TGTGCCAGCATCTTCAGTCAGCCCACCGGGGAGCTGTTTTTT. It specifies CASIFSQPTGELFF.

About this clonotype itself: This clone may be a read error of a much larger clone one base away. The chain has TRBV27 and TRBJ2-1; 9 positions match TRBD2. Per germline, CDR1 MNHEY and CDR2 SMNVEV (reference sequence). The V segment lost 7 bases and the J segment 6 bases; nucleotides outside the gene matches: 10. The CDR3 covers 15 residues. The CDR3 DNA sequence: TGTGCCAGCACCCCCGGGACTAGCACGGGCAATGAGCAGTTCTTC. It codes for CASTPGTSTGNEQFF.

This chain uses TRBV4-1 with TRBJ2-7; D is undetermined. Germline CDR1 and CDR2: MGHRA and YSYEKL. Trimming left V 1 base short and J 6 bases short, with 16 bases between. This CDR3 is built from 15 residues. The CDR3 nucleotides read TGCGCCAGCAGCCAAGGGGTCAGGCTCGGTGCCGAGCAGTACTTC. Amino acids: CASSQGVRLGAEQYF.

This clonotype has more than one count but fewer than ten. The genes are TRBV4-1 and TRBJ1-3; 7 bases are a match to TRBD1. The V segment lost 8 bases and the J segment 2 bases; nucleotides outside the gene matches: 21. The length of the CDR3 is 19 residues. Germline CDR1 is MGHRA and CDR2 is YSYEKL. CDR3 bases: TGCGCCAGCCTCCCATCCATTTTACGGGACAGCGGAACTGGAAACACCATATATTTT. Protein product: CASLPSILRDSGTGNTIYF.

This clonotype appeared many times. J is TRBJ1-1 and V is TRBV14; D may be TRBD1 (5 bases). Trimming took 3 bases from V and 11 from J, leaving 10 bases between them. The V gene's germline CDR1 is SGHDN and CDR2 FVKESK. The CDR3 runs to 11 residues. The CDR3 protein is CASSQGLGAFF. The CDR3 nucleotides read TGTGCCAGCAGCCAGGGGCTGGGGGCTTTCTTT.

Many counts were recorded for this clonotype. A much bigger clone sits one base away, suggesting this may be a read error. The genes are TRBV12-3 or TRBV12-4 and TRBJ1-1, with D unresolved. CDR3 size: 14 residues. V lost 6 bases and J lost 0, with 11 bases in between. CDR3 in amino acids: CASRSTDLNTEAFF. The CDR3 DNA reads as TGTGCCAGCAGATCTACAGACTTGAACACTGAAGCTTTCTTT.

About this clonotype itself: This may arise from a read error, as a much more abundant clone is one base away. This chain joins TRBV29-1 and TRBJ2-5, with D perhaps matching TRBD2 (6 bases). The germline V and J ends were trimmed by 4 bases and 5 bases, with 17 bases remaining between them. The CDR3 consists of 14 residues. Germline CDR1 SQVTM, CDR2 ANQGSEA. The CDR3 coding sequence is TGCAGCGTTGTAGCGGCTTGGAAGGAGGAGACCCAGTACTTC. It yields the protein CSVVAAWKEETQYF.

Worth noting for this clonotype: One end of the junction varies from germline; a read error may be responsible. Here the CDR3 DNA reads TGTGCCAGCAGACTCACCATGTTCGCGGGTTCGGGATACAATGGGCAGTTCTTC. This codes for CASRLTMFAGSGYNGQFF. The V call is TRBV6-1, the J call TRBJ2-1; D perhaps matches TRBD2 (5 bases). Germline loops: CDR1 MNHNS, CDR2 SASEGT. CDR3 length: 18 residues.

This clonotype has a count of ten or more. The V call is TRBV6-1, the J call TRBJ1-5; TRBD1 aligns across 7 bases. Trimming took 5 bases from V and 7 from J; bases not matched to a gene: 8. Germline assignment: CDR1 MNHNS and CDR2 SASEGT. The CDR3 is made up of 14 amino acids. The CDR3 sequence is CASSSGQTGQPQHF. Written as DNA, the CDR3 is TGTGCCAGCAGTTCGGGACAGACAGGACAGCCCCAGCATTTT.

This clonotype was seen many times. The genes are TRBV20-1 and TRBJ2-7, with 7 bases fitting TRBD1. Trimming at V came to 6 bases and at J to 5 bases, leaving 13 bases not matched to a gene. Germline CDR1 and CDR2: DFQATT and SNEGSKA (reference sequence). The CDR3 is 14 residues long. The CDR3 spells CSAVPTLGTDEQYF. The CDR3 DNA reads as TGCAGTGCCGTCCCGACGTTGGGGACAGACGAGCAGTACTTC.

The chain recombines TRBV7-8 with TRBJ1-1; possibly TRBD1 for D (5 bases). The CDR3 length is 17 residues. The germline V and J ends were trimmed by 2 bases and 6 bases, with 22 bases remaining between them. Germline V gene lookup returns CDR1 SGHVS and CDR2 FQNEAQ. The CDR3 region has the DNA TGTGCCAGCAGCTTAAGCGGGCAGGGATGGGGTCTTTCTGAAGCTTTCTTT. Protein product: CASSLSGQGWGLSEAFF.

The rearrangement uses TRBV30 and TRBJ1-1; a weak D match, TRBD1 (6 bases). Trimming removed 2 bases from V and 6 bases from J, with 7 bases in between. Germline V gene data show CDR1 as GTSNPN and CDR2 as SVGIG (reference sequence). The length of the CDR3 is 11 residues. CDR3 loop: CAWSRQAEAFF. Written as DNA, the CDR3 is TGTGCCTGGAGTCGACAGGCTGAAGCTTTCTTT.

CDR3 residues: CASSLAQGADGYTF. In DNA form, the CDR3 reads TGTGCCAGCTCACTCGCTCAGGGGGCGGATGGCTACACCTTC. This chain links TRBV18 with TRBJ1-2; 8 bases align to TRBD1. V lost 4 bases, J lost 6 bases, and 7 bases stayed unmatched. Germline V lookup: CDR1 KGHSH, CDR2 LQKENI. CDR3 length: 14 amino acids. Variable domain in full (rest from reference TRBV18 and TRBJ1-2): NAGVMQNPRHLVRRRGQEARLRCSPMKGHSHVYWYRQLPEEGLKFMVYLQKENIIDESGMPKERFSAEFPKEGPSILRIQQVVRGDSAAYFCASSLAQGADGYTFGSGTRLTVV.

This clonotype showed up many times. The rearrangement links TRBV7-9 to TRBJ2-1; D is possibly TRBD1 or TRBD2 (5 bases each). Germline lookup yields CDR1 SEHNR and CDR2 FQNEAQ (reference sequence). The V gene lost 5 bases and the J gene lost 0 bases, with 17 bases spanning the gap. This CDR3 region has 17 residues. The CDR3 DNA sequence: TGTGCCAGCAGCGTAAGGGACCCCCTCCGCTCCTACAATGAGCAGTTCTTC. Translating gives CASSVRDPLRSYNEQFF.

This clonotype was seen many times. The rearrangement joins TRBV7-9 to TRBJ1-1; D uncertain. V lost 5 bases and J lost 10, with 8 bases in between. The length of the CDR3 is 10 residues. Looked up from germline, CDR1 is SEHNR and CDR2 is FQNEAQ (reference sequence). CDR3 loop: CASSPGGAFF. The CDR3 nucleotides are TGTGCCAGCAGCCCCGGCGGAGCTTTCTTT.

Of note for this clonotype: This may stem from a read error, because a much larger clone lies one nucleotide away. This chain uses TRBV28 with TRBJ1-3, with D hard to call. CDR1 MDHEN and CDR2 SYDVKM come from the germline V gene. This CDR3 region has 12 residues. The ends were cut back, 6 bases at V and 4 bases at J, with 7 bases in the middle. This CDR3 is CASSIGGNTIYF. The CDR3 region has the DNA TGTGCCAGCAGCATAGGAGGAAACACCATATATTTT. The entire variable domain, with the rest obtained from reference TRBV28 and TRBJ1-3, is as follows: DVKVTQSSRYLVKRTGEKVFLECVQDMDHENMFWYRQDPGLGLRLIYFSYDVKMKEKGDIPEGYSVSREKKERFSLILESASTNQTSMYLCASSIGGNTIYFGEGSWLTVV.

The genes are TRBV4-3 and TRBJ1-2; D possibly corresponds to TRBD1 (5 bases). This CDR3 region has 16 residues. CDR1 is LGHNA, CDR2 YSLEER, per germline. Trimming cost V 0 bases and J 2 bases, with 13 bases left between them. The CDR3 sequence is CASSQEMGGVNYGYTF. The DNA for the CDR3 is TGCGCCAGCAGCCAAGAAATGGGGGGAGTGAACTATGGCTACACCTTC.

This clonotype was observed at least ten times. The genes are TRBV29-1 and TRBJ2-5, with D unresolved. Looked up from germline, CDR1 is SQVTM and CDR2 is ANQGSEA. This CDR3 has 12 amino acids. V lost 4 bases to trimming and J lost 0 bases, with 6 bases between them. CDR3 sequence: CSVAGYQETQYF. Here the CDR3 DNA reads TGCAGCGTTGCGGGCTACCAAGAGACCCAGTACTTC.

This clonotype came up many times. The gene calls are TRBV3-1 and TRBJ2-1; 11 bases fit TRBD2. The CDR3 runs to 13 residues. Germline V CDR1 and CDR2: LGHDT, YNNKEL (reference sequence). V lost 6 bases and J lost 7; bases outside the gene matches: 2. The CDR3 nucleotides are TGTGCCAGCAGGGCTAGCGGGGGGAATGAGCAGTTCTTC. It encodes CASRASGGNEQFF.

The V gene is TRBV7-3, the J gene TRBJ2-7; possible D gene TRBD1, 6 bases. V gave up 5 bases and J gave up 0 bases, with 14 bases separating them. The CDR3 has 15 amino acids. Germline V gives CDR1 SGHTA, CDR2 FQGTGA. The CDR3 sequence: CASSLQRGGSYEQYF. For the CDR3, the DNA is TGTGCCAGCAGCCTTCAGCGAGGGGGCTCCTACGAGCAGTACTTC. The full variable domain, rest sourced from reference TRBV7-3 and TRBJ2-7, is GAGVSQTPSNKVTEKGKYVELRCDPISGHTALYWYRQSLGQGPEFLIYFQGTGAADDSGLPNDRFFAVRPEGSVSTLKIQRTERGDSAVYLCASSLQRGGSYEQYFGPGTRLTVT.

Remarks on this clonotype: A much more abundant neighbour one base away suggests this may be a read error. CDR3 residues: CASSTRRGTYGYTF. DNA for the CDR3: TGCGCCAGCAGCACCCGACGGGGTACCTATGGCTACACCTTC. The V and J genes are TRBV5-1 and TRBJ1-2, with D unclear. CDR1 and CDR2 from the germline V gene are SGHRS and YFSETQ. This CDR3 comprises 14 residues. The V and J ends lost 4 bases and 4 bases respectively, with 14 bases between them.

This clonotype was found many times. The chain employs TRBV5-1 and TRBJ1-6, with 9 bases identical to TRBD1. Germline V gives CDR1 SGHRS, CDR2 YFSETQ. The CDR3 contains 14 residues. Trimming at V came to 4 bases and at J to 9 bases, leaving 5 bases not matched to a gene. The CDR3 is CASSDPGQGSPLHF. As DNA, the CDR3 is TGCGCCAGCAGCGATCCGGGACAGGGTTCACCCCTCCACTTT.

This clonotype was recorded a few times. The chain has TRBV11-1 and TRBJ2-5, with TRBD2 matching 16 bases. Germline CDR1 is SGHAT and CDR2 is FQDESV (reference sequence). The CDR3 length is 17 residues. J gave up 4 bases and V 5 bases, and 7 bases lay outside the gene matches. This CDR3 is CASSTGLAGGRGETQYF. CDR3 DNA sequence: TGTGCCAGCAGCACGGGACTAGCGGGGGGGCGAGGAGAGACCCAGTACTTC.

V and J are TRBV9 and TRBJ2-1; D perhaps matches TRBD2 (6 bases). Trimming stripped 0 bases from V and 8 bases from J, with 12 bases between. There are 14 residues in the CDR3. Germline V lookup: CDR1 SGDLS, CDR2 YYNGEE. In nucleotides, the CDR3 is TGTGCCAGCAGCGTAGAGGGAGGCCAGCATGAGCAGTTCTTC. Amino acids: CASSVEGGQHEQFF.

The V and J genes are TRBV18 and TRBJ1-1; no definite D call. Germline V gene lookup returns CDR1 KGHSH and CDR2 LQKENI. The CDR3 has 16 residues. V was cut by 2 bases and J by 0 bases, with 13 bases left in between. The CDR3: CASSPVRTTLNTEAFF. CDR3 sequence (DNA): TGTGCCAGCTCACCAGTCCGTACAACCTTGAACACTGAAGCTTTCTTT.

This clonotype was observed many times. This sequence may be a read error, since a much larger clone differs from it by one base. The chain joins TRBV28 to TRBJ1-4; TRBD1 agrees at 7 bases. Germline assignment: CDR1 MDHEN and CDR2 SYDVKM. The V and J ends lost 6 bases and 4 bases, in that order; junction bases with no gene match: 5. This CDR3 is built from 14 residues. The CDR3 sequence is CASSIGTVNEKLFF. CDR3 nucleotide sequence: TGTGCCAGCAGCATCGGGACAGTTAATGAAAAACTGTTTTTT.

This clonotype was seen many times. V usage is TRBV3-1 and J usage is TRBJ2-1; D is unresolved. Germline loops: CDR1 LGHDT, CDR2 YNNKEL (reference sequence). The CDR3 has 14 amino acids. Trimming shortened V by 3 bases and J by 8 bases, and 14 bases separated the two germline ends. Written as DNA, the CDR3 is TGTGCCAGCAGCCAGTATTCTTCCTTGGATGAGCAGTTCTTC. Protein sequence: CASSQYSSLDEQFF.